The present TCR beta chain was sequenced within a study of blood T cells in healthy people across ages. In germline, CDR1 is DFQATT, CDR2 SNEGSKA (reference sequence). Trimming stripped 5 bases from V and 8 bases from J, with 18 bases between. The CDR3 is made up of 13 amino acids. Researchers report isolating at least 7 million PBMCs per sample. A J-beta primer mix and a sample-barcoded 5' primer were used in a second PCR of about 7 to 12 cycles. From the 5' RACE reads, TCRdb called clonotypes with MiXCR, one entry per CDR3 protein. The sample lists hundreds of thousands of distinct CDR3 sequences, around 48% seen once, with around an eighth in the top ten.

The sample was blood. The clonotype originates from a man aged 30-40 years in good health. The rearrangement uses TRBV20-1 and TRBJ1-1; the D gene is possibly TRBD1 (5 bases). The CDR3 nucleotides are TGCAGTGCTGGGTCCGGGGCCGGCACCGAAGCTTTCTTT. This codes for CSAGSGAGTEAFF.